The present T cell receptor (beta chain) was sequenced within a study of blood T cell repertoires in COVID-19 (dated by TCRdb to 2020 to 2022). Study-wide context: Samples covering the acute and convalescent phases of COVID-19 were provided by collaborators in the United States, Italy and Spain. The dataset comprised deeply sampled blood TCRbeta repertoires from subjects exposed to, actively infected with, or recovered from COVID-19. The repertoires were made available in a free public database intended to serve as a resource for research on the immune response to SARS-CoV-2. The material from the prospective study consisted of cDNA or gDNA derived from T cells, B-cell-depleted T cells, or PBMCs. HLA class I and class II types, where available, came from metadata supplied by the sample provider rather than from assay-based typing. Samples came from the ongoing ImmuneRACE study (first 160 participants) plus 1,254 subjects from 6 global collaborators. Nearly every sample came with metadata listing a de-identified subject ID, COVID-19 status, age in years and sex.

A word on this clone: What this receptor recognizes is not known. Nothing much larger sits one base from this clone, and base qualities are not available.

Counted from cysteine to phenylalanine, this CDR3 has 14 amino acids. The only DNA kept is the CDR3, 42 bases in frame from the first base. For CDR1 and CDR2, the germline V gene (reference sequence) lists SGHNT and YYREEE. The V end loses 0 bases and the J end loses 2 bases, and a stretch of 9 bases separates them. Participants in the prospective study were aged roughly 18 to 100 years, lived in 24 United States geographic areas, and enrolled through a virtual design. In the prospective study, participants were assigned to cohorts based on the clinical history participants reported in a screening survey and a study questionnaire. For ImmuneRACE Cohort 3, a participant was defined as recovered based on two consecutive negative NP/OP PCR tests, clearance by a healthcare professional, or resolution of symptoms. Each participant in the prospective study had whole blood, serum and a nasopharyngeal or oropharyngeal swab collected by mobile phlebotomists. Over an approximately 2-month period, participants in the prospective study had the option of providing additional blood draws and questionnaires. Before DNA extraction, blood samples from the prospective study were shipped at room temperature or frozen.

The immunoSEQ Assay, a bias-controlled multiplex PCR, was used to amplify TCRbeta CDR3 regions from genomic DNA. Processing in the source paper ran as follows. Nucleated cell counts per sample were estimated from amplification of reference gene primers within the assay. To quantify the absolute abundance of each unique TCRbeta CDR3 rearrangement, sequence reads were collapsed and filtered. For each sample, productive Simpson clonality was calculated as the square root of Simpson's diversity index over productive rearrangements. TCRdb retrieved this table from immuneACCESS and kept in-frame rearrangements only. Not all clones are present; in checked studies, unresolved V genes account for under half, and no reason is known for the remainder. V and J calls and clone size come straight from that table; D and trimming were deduced from the DNA. Recorded for this sample are 180,000 or so clones; around 86% of them occurred a single time. About 8.6% of the sample lies in the top ten.

General conclusions and limits of the study: How much clinical and demographic metadata was included differed by source and by participant, and the metadata was provided uncurated.

The sequencing input was PBMCs or T cells enriched from blood (not recorded which). The chain was built from TRBV5-4 and TRBJ2-7; TRBD1 is a weak D gene call, 5 bases matching. The source of this sequence is a woman aged 30 to 39 who had recovered from COVID-19. The CDR3 sequence is CASSLGDSPYEQYF. In nucleotide form, the sequence is TGTGCCAGCAGCTTGGGTGACAGTCCCTACGAGCAGTACTTC.